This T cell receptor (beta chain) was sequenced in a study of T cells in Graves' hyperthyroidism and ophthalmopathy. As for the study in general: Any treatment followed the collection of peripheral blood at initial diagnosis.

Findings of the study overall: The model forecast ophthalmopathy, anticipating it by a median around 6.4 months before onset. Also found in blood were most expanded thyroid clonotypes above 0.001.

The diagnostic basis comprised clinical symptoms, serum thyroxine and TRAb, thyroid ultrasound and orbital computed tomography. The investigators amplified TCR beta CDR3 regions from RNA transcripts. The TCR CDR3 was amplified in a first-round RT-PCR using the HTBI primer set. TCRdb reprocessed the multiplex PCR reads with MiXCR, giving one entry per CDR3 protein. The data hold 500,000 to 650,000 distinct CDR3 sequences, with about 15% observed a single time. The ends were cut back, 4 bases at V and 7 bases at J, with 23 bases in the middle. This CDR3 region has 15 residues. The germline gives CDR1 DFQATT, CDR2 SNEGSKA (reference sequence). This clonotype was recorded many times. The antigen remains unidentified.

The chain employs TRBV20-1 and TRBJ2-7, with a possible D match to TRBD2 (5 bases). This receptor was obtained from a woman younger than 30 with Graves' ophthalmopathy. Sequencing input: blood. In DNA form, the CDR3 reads TGCAGTGCTATTAACTCGGGGAACGGCCTGTCGGAGCAGTACTTC. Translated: CSAINSGNGLSEQYF.